The 8 T cell receptor beta chains below were found in one sample sequenced in a study of shared clonotypes between healthy human individuals. Method: immunoSEQ multiplex PCR; TCRdb's copy keeps in-frame clones and lacks some. The profile shows about a million clones, 60% to 80% of them singletons. The sequencing input was memory CD4+ T cells from PBMCs. The sample's subset: CD45RA-negative fraction. These receptors were collected from a man aged 18 to 35 in good health. Some clones in this sample may be carry-over from other donors' samples.

This clone occurred a few times. This chain uses TRBV7-2 with TRBJ2-3, with D possibly being TRBD2 (5 bases). The V gene lost 5 bases and the J gene lost 6 bases, with 18 bases spanning the gap. The CDR3 consists of 15 residues. From germline, CDR1 is SGHTA and CDR2 FQGNSA. The CDR3 sequence: CASSPSSRWRDTQYF. As DNA, the CDR3 is TGTGCCAGCAGCCCTTCCTCGCGGTGGAGGGATACGCAGTATTTT.

With respect to this clone: Other DNA sequences from this sample encode an identical CDR3 as well. This rearrangement joins TRBV11-2 to TRBJ2-7; D could derive from TRBD1 or TRBD2 (5 bases each). From germline, CDR1 is SGHAT and CDR2 FQNNGV. Trimming pared 5 bases from V and 7 bases from J, leaving 15 bases between. CDR3 length: 13 residues. In nucleotides, the CDR3 is TGTGCCAGCAGCCTGGTTCGGGGCGGGGAGCAGTACTTC. Translating gives CASSLVRGGEQYF.

The J gene is TRBJ2-7, the V gene TRBV7-7; D is unclear. CDR3 length: 13 amino acids. The V gene lost 1 base and the J gene lost 4 bases, with 8 bases spanning the gap. CDR1 and CDR2 from the germline V gene are SSHAT and FNYEAQ (reference sequence). Written as DNA, the CDR3 is TGTGCCAGCAGCTTAGGAAGGCAATACGAGCAGTACTTC. Translation gives CASSLGRQYEQYF.

The chain is built from TRBV5-1 and TRBJ2-3; no definite D call. Trimming removed 0 bases from V and 6 bases from J, with 11 bases in between. Germline V gene data show CDR1 as SGHRS and CDR2 as YFSETQ. There are 14 residues in the CDR3. The CDR3 DNA is TGCGCCAGCAGCTTGGGTCGGGCTTCGGATACGCAGTATTTT. This codes for CASSLGRASDTQYF.

The chain joins TRBV2 to TRBJ2-2; possible D gene TRBD1, 6 bases. Trimming removed 10 bases at V and 1 base at J, with 10 bases between. Looked up from germline, CDR1 is SNHLY and CDR2 is FYNNEI. The CDR3 consists of 13 residues. The DNA of the CDR3 is TGTGCCAACCACAGGGAGAACACCGGGGAGCTGTTTTTT. Translation: CANHRENTGELFF.

With regard to this clone: Other DNA sequences of this sample code for an identical CDR3. The chain is built from TRBV6-6 and TRBJ2-5; D not certain. There are 11 residues in the CDR3. Germline CDR1 is MNHNY and CDR2 is SVGAGI (reference sequence). V lost 2 bases to trimming and J lost 5 bases, with 3 bases between them. The CDR3 here is CASSYGETQYF. The CDR3 nucleotides read TGTGCCAGCAGTTACGGGGAGACCCAGTACTTC.

The V call is TRBV19, the J call TRBJ1-2, with D maybe TRBD1 (5 bases). Germline V gene lookup returns CDR1 LNHDA and CDR2 SQIVND (reference sequence). The CDR3 length is 16 residues. Deletions cut 5 bases from V and 8 bases from J, with 24 bases between. The chain's CDR3 is CASSESRDRARQGYTF. The DNA of the CDR3 is TGTGCCAGTAGTGAAAGCCGGGACCGTGCGAGGCAGGGCTACACCTTC.

V usage is TRBV19 and J usage is TRBJ1-3; maybe TRBD1 (5 bases). Germline CDR1 and CDR2: LNHDA and SQIVND (reference sequence). CDR3 length: 15 residues. Trimming pared 8 bases from V and 4 bases from J, leaving 18 bases between. The CDR3 sequence is CASASRGPQGNTIYF. As DNA, the CDR3 is TGTGCCAGTGCCTCCCGGGGCCCACAAGGAAACACCATATATTTT.